Given below is one T cell receptor (beta chain) in context. Its antigen is not identified. The sample comes from a study of a mutant IDH1 vaccine in newly diagnosed glioma. Study-level information: Mean patient age was around 40 years; approximately 60% were male and about 40% female. Previous treatment comprised radiotherapy, temozolomide, or both, mostly both. Visit V12 happened at week 35; visit V13 happened at week 47.

Only in-frame clones appear in the TCRdb table, and some are missing; sequencing was by immunoSEQ multiplex PCR. The data show tens of thousands of clones, more than 80% seen once. Time point denoted: week 35, safety follow-up. Each vaccine dose was 300 ug of mutant IDH1 20-mer peptide, with topical imiquimod. There were new WHO grade 3 or 4 astrocytomas in the donors, and these were IDH1-mutant and ATRX-lost. The CDR3 totals 14 residues. CDR1 and CDR2 from the germline V gene are SQVTM and ANQGSEA. V dropped 4 bases and J dropped 7; count of bases not matched to a gene: 5. The V call is TRBV29-1, the J call TRBJ2-2, with 11 bases identical to TRBD2. This material consisted of PBMCs, taken from a glioma patient whose treatment included an IDH1 peptide vaccine. This sequence was found in a man aged 35-49 years with glioma. The CDR3 bases are TGCAGCGTTGGGACTAGCGGGTTCGGCGGGGAGCTGTTTTTT. It encodes CSVGTSGFGGELFF.